This T cell receptor (beta chain) is drawn from a study of T cells after somatic rescue of genetic block. Some clones are missing from TCRdb's copy, which holds only in-frame ones; the method was immunoSEQ multiplex PCR. This sample has around 14,000 clones, with more than 65% found just once. CDR3 size: 13 residues. Germline V gives CDR1 SGHRS, CDR2 YFSETQ. Trimming took off 4 bases at V and 6 bases at J, with 12 bases between the two ends. This clone came up a few times. The sequencing sample was made of peripheral blood mononuclear cells (PBMCs). The chain recombines TRBV5-1 with TRBJ2-3, with TRBD1 as a possible D gene (5 bases). The sequence was obtained from a boy younger than 18. The CDR3: CASSPRSGDTQYF. In DNA, the CDR3 is TGCGCCAGCAGCCCCAGATCAGGGGATACGCAGTATTTT.